This TCR beta chain comes out of a study of T cell changes during pregnancy in multiple sclerosis. The repertoire was sequenced with immunoSEQ multiplex PCR; TCRdb's copy has only in-frame clones and lacks some. The sample has fewer than 65,000 clones; approximately 90% are singletons. The length of the CDR3 is 15 residues. Trimming removed 2 bases at V and 0 bases at J, with 9 bases between. CDR1 SGDLS and CDR2 YYNGEE come from the germline V gene. This specimen was CD4+ T cells from peripheral blood mononuclear cells, taken in the first trimester of pregnancy. This chain joins TRBV9 and TRBJ1-5; D is possibly TRBD1 (5 bases). This sequence was found in a female donor with multiple sclerosis, enrolled in a pregnancy study. The CDR3 reads CASSVTGYSNQPQHF. Written as DNA, the CDR3 is TGTGCCAGCAGCGTCACAGGATATAGCAATCAGCCCCAGCATTTT.